This passage covers 9 T cell receptor beta chains from one sample sequenced in a study of metastatic and nonmetastatic thyroid tumors. With MiXCR, TCRdb called clones anew from the PCR reads. The sample lists 13,000 or so clones, around 23% occurring once. There were no patients who had received any treatment before thyroid surgery. The sequenced sample was blood. These receptors originate from a male donor with papillary thyroid cancer or a benign thyroid nodule (not recorded which). Some clones in this sample may be carry-over from other donors' samples.

This clone has more than one count but fewer than ten. The CDR3 DNA reads as TGTGCCAGCAGCTTAGTAGTACAGAGTAATGAGCAGTTCTTC. Amino acids: CASSLVVQSNEQFF. This chain links TRBV7-2 with TRBJ2-1, with D unresolved. This CDR3 spans 14 amino acids. The V end was cut by 1 base, the J end by 7 bases, with 11 bases between. The germline gives CDR1 SGHTA, CDR2 FQGNSA. The whole variable domain, filled in from reference TRBV7-2 and TRBJ2-1, reads GAGVSQSPSNKVTEKGKDVELRCDPISGHTALYWYRQSLGQGLEFLIYFQGNSAPDKSGLPSDRFSAERTGGSVSTLTIQRTQQEDSAVYLCASSLVVQSNEQFFGPGTRLTVL.

This clone was counted at least ten times. J is TRBJ2-1 and V is TRBV20-1; 9 bases align to TRBD2. The CDR3 extends over 15 amino acids. After removal of 3 bases from V and 2 bases from J, the junction contained 5 bases not matched to a gene. The germline V gene has CDR1 DFQATT and CDR2 SNEGSKA (reference sequence). CDR3: CSASDSGSPYNEQFF. The CDR3 nucleotides read TGCAGTGCTAGTGATAGCGGGAGCCCCTACAATGAGCAGTTCTTC.

There are a few counts of this clone. The chain couples TRBV19 to TRBJ2-5; 10 positions agree with TRBD1. The V segment lost 5 bases and the J segment 5 bases; nucleotides outside the gene matches: 8. The CDR3 covers 15 residues. The germline V gene encodes CDR1 LNHDA and CDR2 SQIVND (reference sequence). The DNA of the CDR3 is TGTGCCAGTAGTGGACGACAGGGGGCGTGGGAGACCCAGTACTTC. Translated, it gives CASSGRQGAWETQYF.

Judged by abundance, this clone is medium-sized (0.01 to 0.1%). The chain has TRBV7-2 and TRBJ2-1; 9 nucleotides line up with TRBD2. In germline, CDR1 is SGHTA, CDR2 FQGNSA. The length of the CDR3 is 15 residues. With V trimmed by 2 bases and J by 9 bases, 8 bases remained unmatched. Written as DNA, the CDR3 is TGTGCCAGCAGCTTATTGGCGGGAGGGCCCCTTGAGCAGTTCTTC. Its translation is CASSLLAGGPLEQFF. Variable domain in full (rest from reference TRBV7-2 and TRBJ2-1): GAGVSQSPSNKVTEKGKDVELRCDPISGHTALYWYRQSLGQGLEFLIYFQGNSAPDKSGLPSDRFSAERTGGSVSTLTIQRTQQEDSAVYLCASSLLAGGPLEQFFGPGTRLTVL.

The sample holds one count of this clone. The chain combines TRBV7-2 with TRBJ2-1; D may be TRBD2 (6 bases). The CDR3 loop spans 15 amino acids. Trimming cost V 0 bases and J 8 bases, with 14 bases left between them. Germline CDR1 SGHTA, CDR2 FQGNSA. The CDR3 is CASSLATGALDEQFF. CDR3 nucleotides: TGTGCCAGCAGCTTAGCAACGGGAGCCCTCGATGAGCAGTTCTTC.

The V and J genes are TRBV6-4 and TRBJ2-3; possibly TRBD2 for D (6 bases). V dropped 0 bases and J dropped 3 bases, with 16 bases sitting between them. Germline loops: CDR1 MRHNA, CDR2 SNTAGT. The CDR3 runs 17 residues. CDR3 DNA sequence: TGTGCCAGCAGTGACTCGCATAGCGGAGGCGGGACAGATACGCAGTATTTT. Translated, it gives CASSDSHSGGGTDTQYF.

Many counts were recorded for this clone. This chain links TRBV18 with TRBJ2-7, with 10 positions matching TRBD1. Looked up from germline, CDR1 is KGHSH and CDR2 is LQKENI. The V and J ends lost 1 base and 3 bases, in that order; junction bases with no gene match: 6. The length of the CDR3 is 16 residues. The CDR3 loop is CASSPRTGTGVYEQYF. CDR3 DNA: TGTGCCAGCTCACCACGAACCGGGACAGGGGTCTACGAGCAGTACTTC.

This clone was seen many times. The chain employs TRBV6-4 and TRBJ2-2, with D hard to call. The CDR3 runs 14 residues. The V end lost 3 bases, the J end lost 3 bases, and 8 bases lay between the germline ends. In germline, CDR1 is MRHNA, CDR2 SNTAGT. As DNA, the CDR3 is TGTGCCAGCAGTGAGACTGTCGACACCGGGGAGCTGTTTTTT. Translated: CASSETVDTGELFF.

This chain joins TRBV20-1 and TRBJ2-3, with TRBD1 identical over 10 bases. The V segment lost 4 bases and the J segment 5 bases; nucleotides outside the gene matches: 3. The germline gives CDR1 DFQATT, CDR2 SNEGSKA (reference sequence). This CDR3 is built from 13 residues. The CDR3 sequence: CSATGDRGDTQYF. As DNA, the CDR3 is TGCAGTGCTACTGGGGACAGGGGAGATACGCAGTATTTT.